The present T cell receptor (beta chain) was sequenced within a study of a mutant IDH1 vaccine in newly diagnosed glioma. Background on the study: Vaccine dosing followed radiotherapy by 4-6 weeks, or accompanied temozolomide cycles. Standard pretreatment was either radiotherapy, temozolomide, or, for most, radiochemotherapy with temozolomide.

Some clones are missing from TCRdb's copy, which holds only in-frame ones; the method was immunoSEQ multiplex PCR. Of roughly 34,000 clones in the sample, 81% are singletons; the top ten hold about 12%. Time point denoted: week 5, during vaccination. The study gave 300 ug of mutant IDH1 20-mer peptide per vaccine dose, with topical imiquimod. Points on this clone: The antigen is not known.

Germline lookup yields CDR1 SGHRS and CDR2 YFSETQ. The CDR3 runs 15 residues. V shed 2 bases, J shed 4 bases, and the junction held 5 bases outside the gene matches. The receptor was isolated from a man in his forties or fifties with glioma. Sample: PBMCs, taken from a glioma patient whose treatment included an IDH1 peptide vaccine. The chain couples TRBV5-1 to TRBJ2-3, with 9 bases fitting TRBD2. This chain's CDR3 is CASSFGGGAADTQYF. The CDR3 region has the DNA TGCGCCAGCAGCTTCGGCGGGGGGGCCGCAGATACGCAGTATTTT.